This TCR beta chain emerged from a study of post-analysis software for immune sequencing data. Study outcomes and limitations: The five TRBV segments detected at higher frequency in patients than in controls included TRBV5-6, TRBV5-1 and TRBV20-1.

V trimming: 7 bases; J trimming: 6 bases; junction bases outside the gene matches: 9. Looked up from germline, CDR1 is MDHEN and CDR2 is SYDVKM. The CDR3 is 14 residues long. This clonotype has a count of ten or more. The target antigen is unknown. Researchers reported that TCR beta cDNA libraries carried unique molecular identifiers. TCRdb itself ran the PCR reads through MiXCR, one entry per CDR3 protein. This sample has about 200,000 distinct CDR3 sequences, with approximately 30% found just once. What was sequenced was blood. The TCR sequence derives from a girl aged 2-17 years with multiple sclerosis. The chain couples TRBV28 to TRBJ2-7; 10 bases match TRBD2. CDR3 loop: CASKRLAGAGEQYF. The CDR3 DNA follows: TGTGCCAGCAAGCGGCTAGCGGGAGCTGGCGAGCAGTACTTC.